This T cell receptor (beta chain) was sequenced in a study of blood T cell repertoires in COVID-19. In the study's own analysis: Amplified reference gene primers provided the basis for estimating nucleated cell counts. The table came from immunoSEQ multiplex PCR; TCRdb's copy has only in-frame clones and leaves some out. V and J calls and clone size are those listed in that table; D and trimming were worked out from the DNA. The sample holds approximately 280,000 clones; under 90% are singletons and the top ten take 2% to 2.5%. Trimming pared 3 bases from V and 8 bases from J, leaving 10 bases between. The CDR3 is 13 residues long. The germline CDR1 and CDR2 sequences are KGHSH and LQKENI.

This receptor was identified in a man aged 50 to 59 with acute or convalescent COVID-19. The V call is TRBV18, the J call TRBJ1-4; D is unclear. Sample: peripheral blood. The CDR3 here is CASSPGVWEKLFF. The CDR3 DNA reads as TGTGCCAGCTCACCCGGTGTGTGGGAAAAACTGTTTTTT.